The present entry profiles one T cell receptor beta chain with its context. The same CDR3 arises from other DNA sequences in this sample as well. This entry comes from a study of beta chain features in type 1 diabetes. As every portion of the isolated RNA was reverse transcribed, the sequencing read expressed TCRB transcripts. Produced via immunoSEQ multiplex PCR; TCRdb's table is partial and in-frame only. The table records 500,000 to 700,000 clones, about a sixth of them present only once. The sequencing sample was made of naive CD4+ T cells from blood. The sequence was obtained from a young man in good health.

The CDR3 bases are TGTGCCAGCAGCTTAGACGGAAACTATGGCTACACCTTC. Its translation is CASSLDGNYGYTF. This chain links TRBV7-2 with TRBJ1-2, with D unclear. Germline V gene lookup returns CDR1 SGHTA and CDR2 FQGNSA. Between the trimmed V and J ends, which lost 1 base and 2 bases, there was a span of 5 bases. The CDR3 runs 13 residues.